These 19 T cell receptor beta chains were all obtained from the same sample, sequenced in a study of T cells of healthy individuals. Each CDR3 protein is one row after TCRdb ran MiXCR on the 5' RACE reads. The sample records about 53,000 distinct CDR3 sequences, approximately 14% being singletons. The origin of the receptors is a human donor in good health.

The chain uses TRBV19 and TRBJ1-1; TRBD1 is a possible D gene (5 bases). Trimming cost V 5 bases and J 1 base, with 8 bases left between them. The CDR3 runs 13 residues. CDR1 is LNHDA, CDR2 SQIVND, per germline (reference sequence). CDR3 nucleotide sequence: TGTGCCAGTAGTGGCAGGGCGAACACTGAAGCTTTCTTT. Translating gives CASSGRANTEAFF.

This chain's CDR3 is CSAFRTGGFYEQYF. The CDR3 coding sequence is TGCAGTGCTTTCCGGACAGGGGGGTTTTACGAGCAGTACTTC. V usage is TRBV20-1 and J usage is TRBJ2-7; 10 bases fit TRBD1. This CDR3 has 14 amino acids. V lost 5 bases and J lost 4; bases outside the gene matches: 8. From germline, CDR1 is DFQATT and CDR2 SNEGSKA (reference sequence).

This clonotype appeared a few times. V and J are TRBV2 and TRBJ1-1; D ambiguous. Germline V lookup: CDR1 SNHLY, CDR2 FYNNEI. Trimming left V 3 bases short and J 1 base short, with 3 bases between. The CDR3 is made up of 12 amino acids. DNA for the CDR3: TGTGCCAGCAGTGATTCGAACACTGAAGCTTTCTTT. Translating it yields CASSDSNTEAFF.

This clonotype has a handful of counts. V gene TRBV10-3 combines with J gene TRBJ2-7; the D gene is possibly TRBD1 (6 bases). The CDR3 is made up of 13 amino acids. Germline values: CDR1 ENHRY, CDR2 SYGVKD. V lost 3 bases, J lost 7 bases, and 13 bases lay in between. This CDR3 reads CAISEQGTGEQYF. In DNA, the CDR3 is TGTGCCATCAGTGAACAGGGTACGGGTGAGCAGTACTTC.

Remarks on this clonotype: The CDR3 carries no conserved terminal phenylalanine or tryptophan, so it likely arises from a read error. V and J are TRBV7-2 and TRBJ2-1; D possibly corresponds to TRBD2 (7 bases). V shed 3 bases and J shed 7 bases, with 22 bases lying between them. The CDR3 sequence is 17 residues long. Germline V gene sequence: CDR1 SGHTA, CDR2 FQGNSA. CDR3 sequence reads: CASSLRGGASGVNEQFS. CDR3 DNA sequence: TGTGCCAGCAGCTTGAGAGGGGGGGCTAGCGGAGTGAATGAGCAGTTCTCC.

This chain connects TRBV4-1 to TRBJ2-5, with D perhaps given as TRBD1 or TRBD2 (6 bases each). V was pared by 1 base and J by 5 bases, with 17 bases between. The CDR3 is made up of 16 amino acids. Per germline, CDR1 MGHRA and CDR2 YSYEKL. The CDR3 nucleotides read TGCGCCAGCAGCCAAGTTGGCAGGGGAGGATGGGAGACCCAGTACTTC. Translating it yields CASSQVGRGGWETQYF.

This clonotype was observed many times. This chain joins TRBV5-1 and TRBJ2-7, with D possibly matching TRBD2 (5 bases). V dropped 1 base and J dropped 4 bases, with 9 bases sitting between them. Germline V gene sequence: CDR1 SGHRS, CDR2 YFSETQ. CDR3 size: 13 residues. The CDR3 DNA is TGCGCCAGCAGCTTGCTCTCGGGGTACGAGCAGTACTTC. Translated: CASSLLSGYEQYF.

In this sample, this clonotype turned up many times. The rearrangement joins TRBV29-1 to TRBJ2-3; 11 nucleotides match TRBD1. The CDR3 length is 16 residues. V trimming: 4 bases; J trimming: 3 bases; junction bases outside the gene matches: 9. The germline V gene has CDR1 SQVTM and CDR2 ANQGSEA. The DNA for the CDR3 is TGCAGCGTTGGGGGACTTGGACAGGGGGCTACAGATACGCAGTATTTT. As protein: CSVGGLGQGATDTQYF.

This clonotype was detected a few times. The CDR3 sequence is CASSSQGGAANQPQHF. CDR3 bases: TGTGCCAGCAGCTCCCAGGGCGGGGCAGCCAATCAGCCCCAGCATTTT. The J gene is TRBJ1-5, the V gene TRBV7-2; tentative D call: TRBD1 (5 bases). From germline, CDR1 is SGHTA and CDR2 FQGNSA. Trimming stripped 4 bases from V and 3 bases from J, with 16 bases between. This CDR3 has 16 amino acids.

This clonotype appeared many times. V is TRBV3-1 and J is TRBJ2-6; the match to TRBD1 covers 8 bases. This CDR3 contains 15 residues. The ends lost 3 bases at V and 2 bases at J; junction bases unmatched: 0. CDR1 and CDR2 from the germline V gene are LGHDT and YNNKEL (reference sequence). CDR3: CASSQTGAGANVLTF. The CDR3 DNA reads as TGTGCCAGCAGCCAGACAGGGGCTGGGGCCAACGTCCTGACTTTC. The variable domain in full, completed from reference TRBV3-1 and TRBJ2-6, reads DTAVSQTPKYLVTQMGNDKSIKCEQNLGHDTMYWYKQDSKKFLKIMFSYNNKELIINETVPNRFSPKSPDKAHLNLHINSLELGDSAVYFCASSQTGAGANVLTFGAGSRLTVL.

This clonotype was counted ten times or more. The genes are TRBV13 and TRBJ1-1, with D possibly TRBD1 on 5 matching bases. Trimming took 2 bases from V and 9 from J, leaving 25 bases between them. The germline V gene has CDR1 PRHDT and CDR2 FYEKMQ (reference sequence). The CDR3 is 17 residues long. CDR3 loop: CASSLYGEGTASGKAFF. The CDR3 DNA is TGTGCCAGCAGCTTATACGGGGAGGGGACGGCTTCGGGAAAAGCTTTCTTT.

This clonotype was recorded many times. The chain has TRBV11-3 and TRBJ2-1, with 15 bases aligning to TRBD2. V lost 4 bases, J lost 8 bases, and 12 bases stayed unmatched. This CDR3 has 18 residues. Germline CDR1 SGHNT, CDR2 YENEEA. The CDR3 region is CASSYSGTSGGPEHEQFF. The CDR3 DNA sequence: TGTGCCAGCAGCTACTCTGGGACTAGCGGGGGGCCCGAACATGAGCAGTTCTTC.

This clonotype was observed a few times. The rearrangement links TRBV4-3 to TRBJ2-3; TRBD2 matches at 13 bases. This CDR3 is 18 amino acids long. The J segment lost 1 base and the V segment lost 0 bases, leaving 4 bases of the junction unmatched. Germline V lookup: CDR1 LGHNA, CDR2 YSLEER. The CDR3 reads CASSQELAGGPGTDTQYF. As DNA, the CDR3 is TGCGCCAGCAGCCAAGAACTAGCGGGAGGGCCGGGCACAGATACGCAGTATTTT.

This clonotype came up a few times. V is TRBV5-1 and J is TRBJ2-3; 11 nucleotides line up with TRBD2. Germline lookup yields CDR1 SGHRS and CDR2 YFSETQ. After removal of 3 bases from V and 4 bases from J, the junction contained 4 bases not matched to a gene. The CDR3 length is 15 residues. Written as DNA, the CDR3 is TGCGCCAGCAGCTCTTTAGCGGGGGGGCCAGATACGCAGTATTTT. Protein sequence: CASSSLAGGPDTQYF.

The CDR3 sequence: CATSDSTGTREQETQYF. The CDR3 coding sequence is TGTGCCACCAGTGATTCGACTGGGACTAGAGAGCAAGAGACCCAGTACTTC. This chain uses TRBV24-1 with TRBJ2-5; TRBD2 matches at 8 bases. This CDR3 has 17 amino acids. CDR1 is KGHDR and CDR2 is SFDVKD in the germline V gene. V shed 2 bases, J shed 2 bases, and the junction held 9 bases outside the gene matches.

V and J are TRBV12-3 or TRBV12-4 and TRBJ1-1; D possibly corresponds to TRBD1 (5 bases). This CDR3 has 13 amino acids. V was trimmed by 8 bases and J by 11 bases, leaving 21 bases between them. The CDR3 region is CASSIQRDDRAFF. The CDR3 DNA is TGTGCCAGCTCAATACAGCGGGACGACCGGGCTTTCTTT.

CDR3 sequence: CASNELAGGQETQYF. In nucleotides, the CDR3 is TGTGCCAGCAACGAACTAGCGGGGGGGCAAGAGACCCAGTACTTC. This chain joins TRBV2 and TRBJ2-5; 13 nucleotides agree with TRBD2. The length of the CDR3 is 15 residues. Per germline, CDR1 SNHLY and CDR2 FYNNEI. V lost 7 bases to trimming and J lost 2 bases; unmatched junction nucleotides: 4.

This clonotype came up a few times. The V and J genes are TRBV20-1 and TRBJ2-1; 11 bases line up with TRBD2. CDR3 size: 14 residues. Trimming took 3 bases from V and 5 from J; bases not matched to a gene: 3. In germline, CDR1 is DFQATT, CDR2 SNEGSKA (reference sequence). In nucleotides, the CDR3 is TGCAGTGCTAGGTTAGCGGGGGGGGACAATGAGCAGTTCTTC. Translating gives CSARLAGGDNEQFF.

This clonotype was seen at least ten times. The chain has TRBV20-1 and TRBJ1-2; no clear D gene. CDR3 length: 11 amino acids. Germline CDR1 and CDR2: DFQATT and SNEGSKA (reference sequence). V lost 5 bases to trimming and J lost 6 bases, with 10 bases between them. The CDR3: CSARRTDGYTF. The CDR3, as DNA: TGCAGTGCTCGCAGGACGGATGGCTACACCTTC.